This T cell receptor beta chain was found in a study of T cell responses to AZD1222 COVID-19 vaccine. Study-level findings and limits: Donors were largely white British and mainly female; clonal diversity was possibly underestimated. With two AZD1222 doses given, Spike-specific TCR breadth and depth both rose. There were vaccine-associated CD4 TCRs across spike, dominant at 160-218 and 743-854. Reportedly, nearly half the spike-specific TCRs target unmutated variant regions.

For this clone: As yet, its antigen is unknown.

Clones were read by immunoSEQ multiplex PCR, and TCRdb kept only the in-frame ones, dropping some. The top ten hold approximately 20% of the sample, which has over 100,000 clones, approximately 90% seen once. The sequence was collected from an adult in good health. The sequencing here drew on peripheral blood, taken on day 0 of AZD1222 vaccination.

The DNA for the CDR3 is TGTGCCAGCAGCTGGGGACAGGGCGGTCATGGCTACACCTTC. Its translation is CASSWGQGGHGYTF. This rearrangement joins TRBV6-2 or TRBV6-3 to TRBJ1-2, with 9 bases aligning to TRBD1. The ends lost 6 bases at V and 6 bases at J; junction bases unmatched: 8. This CDR3 has 14 residues. Germline loops: CDR1 MNHEY, CDR2 SVGEGT.